The present T cell receptor (beta chain) was sequenced within a study of PD-1 blockade in classical Hodgkin lymphoma. Findings of the study overall: As was reported, newly diagnosed patients showed lower baseline TCR diversity than healthy donors did. CD4+ TCR diversity, unlike CD8+, rose significantly by C4D1. Repertoires differed for reasons still undefined, possibly disease activity or prior therapy.

Measured with immunoSEQ multiplex PCR; TCRdb has only the in-frame clones, and not every one. The sample contains 99,000 or so clones, roughly 90% of which appear only once. Time point given: cycle 4 day 1 (C4D1), after around six weeks of nivolumab. With no exception, relapse followed autologous stem cell transplantation in all patients, and brentuximab vedotin exposure varied. A word on this clone: Antigen unknown.

The receptor's source is a human donor with classical Hodgkin lymphoma. This material consisted of peripheral blood mononuclear cells (PBMCs), taken before the fourth cycle of nivolumab.

The CDR3 bases are TGCGCCAGCAGCCAGGGGGACGGGTGGACCGGGGAGCTGTTTTTT. Residues: CASSQGDGWTGELFF. V usage is TRBV4-3 and J usage is TRBJ2-2; possibly TRBD1 or TRBD2 for D (5 bases each). This CDR3 is 15 amino acids long. Deletions cut 3 bases from V and 5 bases from J, with 13 bases between. Germline V gene sequence: CDR1 LGHNA, CDR2 YSLEER.